This TCR beta chain was retrieved from a study of T-cell memory formation after mild COVID-19 (dated by TCRdb to about 2021). Some background on the complete study: TCR sequence clusters from the two donors were largely donor specific. The cohort was made up of two young adult volunteers, one female and one male, who were previously healthy. In two donors, T-cell clones that expanded and contracted after mild COVID-19 were tracked by sequencing TCRalpha and TCRbeta repertoires over time. Overall study outcomes, separate from this receptor: Contracting CD4+ clones appeared mostly in the CM and EM memory subsets, whereas CD8+ clones were enriched in EMRA. Clones that contracted from day 15 to 85 showed balanced CD4/CD8 phenotypes, whereas a second wave of clones that expanded from day 15 to 37 leaned towards CD4+. The study included only a couple of mild cases, and larger cohorts that include severe cases with pre-infection samples were judged to be necessary. Some responding clones were detected in pre-infection memory, which suggested that pre-existing cross-reactive memory T cells had joined the SARS-CoV-2 response. SARS-CoV-2 specificity was not confirmed for the second-wave clones peaking on day 37.

There are 13 amino acids in the CDR3, from cysteine to phenylalanine inclusive. Only CDR3 DNA is held: 39 bases, read in frame from base 1. The germline V gene yields ENHRY for CDR1 and SYGVKD for CDR2. Trimming takes 7 bases from V and 0 bases from J, and the germline ends sit 7 bases apart. These reads were obtained on an Illumina NovaSeq 6000. Using 5'RACE with constant-segment primers, TCRalpha and TCRbeta cDNA libraries were constructed, with sample barcodes and unique molecular identifiers added in the process. RNA was extracted from every sample with Trizol reagent. Libraries were amplified in two PCR steps, with a second sample barcode and Illumina TruSeq adapters added in the second step. The libraries were sequenced on an Illumina NovaSeq using 2 x 150 bp paired-end reads. Concerning the study's data processing: The reads were demultiplexed and collapsed into UMI-guided consensus sequences using migec v1.2.7. Using mixcr v2.1.11, UMI consensuses were aligned to TRA and TRB V and J templates and then assembled into clonotypes. Clonotypes were classified as expanded or contracted when called significant by both edgeR and NoisET, with noise models trained on biological replicates. For edgeR calls, a false discovery rate-adjusted p below 0.01 and a log2 fold-change threshold of 1 were applied. PCA with hierarchical clustering of max-normalized trajectories of the 1000 most abundant clonotypes was used as exploratory dynamics analysis. Separately sequenced CD4+ and CD8+ repertoires were used to assign a CD4 or CD8 phenotype to each responding clone. The raw public reads went through TCRdb reprocessing: fastp at Q25, MiXCR clone calling, in-frame beta chains kept. Each CDR3 protein appears once, grouped with its most common genes and DNA. For this entry, the V and J calls and clone size follow TCRdb and not the study's own pipeline. The sample table holds hundreds of thousands of distinct CDR3 sequences, of which around a quarter were seen once. In total, the top ten clones hold approximately 12% of the sample.

Ficoll-Paque density gradient centrifugation was the method used to isolate PBMCs. Concerning this clonotype: Its antigen is not yet known. No quality values exist for individual bases; no much larger clone is one base distant.

This TCR was recovered from an adult woman who had mild COVID-19 (a few samples of this study predate the infection). The sample titles of this study are shuffled in the database, so cell type and time point are left out; the donor was told from shared clones. The chain links TRBV10-3 with TRBJ1-3; no D segment can be confidently identified. Sequencing input: PBMCs or a T cell subset sorted from them (not recorded which). The bases read TGTGCCATCAAACAGAGCTCTGGAAACACCATATATTTT. Its protein is CAIKQSSGNTIYF.